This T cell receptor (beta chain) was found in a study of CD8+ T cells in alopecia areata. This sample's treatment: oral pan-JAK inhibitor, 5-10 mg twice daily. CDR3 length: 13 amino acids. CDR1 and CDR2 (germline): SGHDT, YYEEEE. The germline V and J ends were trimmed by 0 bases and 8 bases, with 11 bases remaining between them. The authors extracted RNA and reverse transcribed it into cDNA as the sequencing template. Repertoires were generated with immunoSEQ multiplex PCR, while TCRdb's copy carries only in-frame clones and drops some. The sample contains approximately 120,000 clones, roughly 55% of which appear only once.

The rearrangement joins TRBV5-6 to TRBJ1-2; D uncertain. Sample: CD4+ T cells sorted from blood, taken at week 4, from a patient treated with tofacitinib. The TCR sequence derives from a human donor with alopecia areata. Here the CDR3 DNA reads TGTGCCAGCAGCTTGGAGAGGCAGGACGGCTACACCTTC. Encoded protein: CASSLERQDGYTF.